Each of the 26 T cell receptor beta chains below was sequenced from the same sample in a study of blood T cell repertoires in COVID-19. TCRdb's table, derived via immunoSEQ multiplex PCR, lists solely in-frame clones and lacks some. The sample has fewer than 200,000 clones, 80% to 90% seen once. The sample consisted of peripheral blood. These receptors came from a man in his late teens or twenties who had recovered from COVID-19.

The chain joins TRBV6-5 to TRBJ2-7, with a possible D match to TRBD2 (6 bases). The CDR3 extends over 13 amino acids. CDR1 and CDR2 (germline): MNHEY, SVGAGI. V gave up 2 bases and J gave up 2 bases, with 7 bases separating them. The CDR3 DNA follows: TGTGCCAGCAGTTACGCTAGCGCCTACGAGCAGTACTTC. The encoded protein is CASSYASAYEQYF.

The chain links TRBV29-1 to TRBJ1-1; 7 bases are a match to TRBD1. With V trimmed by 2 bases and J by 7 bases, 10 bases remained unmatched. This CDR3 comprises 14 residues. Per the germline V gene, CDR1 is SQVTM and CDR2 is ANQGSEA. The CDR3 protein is CSVEYTGANSEAFF. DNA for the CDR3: TGCAGCGTTGAATATACAGGGGCAAATAGTGAAGCTTTCTTT. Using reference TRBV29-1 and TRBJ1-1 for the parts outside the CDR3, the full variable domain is SAVISQKPSRDICQRGTSLTIQCQVDSQVTMMFWYRQQPGQSLTLIATANQGSEATYESGFVIDKFPISRPNLTFSTLTVSNMSPEDSSIYLCSVEYTGANSEAFFGQGTRLTVV.

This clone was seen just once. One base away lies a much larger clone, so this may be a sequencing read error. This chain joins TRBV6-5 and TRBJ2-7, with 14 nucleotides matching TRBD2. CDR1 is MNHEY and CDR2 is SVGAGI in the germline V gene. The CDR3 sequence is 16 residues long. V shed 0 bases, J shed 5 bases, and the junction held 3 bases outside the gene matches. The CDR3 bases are TGTGCCAGCAGTTACTCGGGACTAGCGGGAGATAACGAGCAGTACTTC. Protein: CASSYSGLAGDNEQYF.

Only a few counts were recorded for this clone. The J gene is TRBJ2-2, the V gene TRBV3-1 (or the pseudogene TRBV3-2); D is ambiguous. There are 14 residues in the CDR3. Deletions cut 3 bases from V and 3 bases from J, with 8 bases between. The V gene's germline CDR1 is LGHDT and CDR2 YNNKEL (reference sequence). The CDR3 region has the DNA TGTGCCAGCAGCCAGGTGGCCTACACCGGGGAGCTGTTTTTT. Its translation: CASSQVAYTGELFF.

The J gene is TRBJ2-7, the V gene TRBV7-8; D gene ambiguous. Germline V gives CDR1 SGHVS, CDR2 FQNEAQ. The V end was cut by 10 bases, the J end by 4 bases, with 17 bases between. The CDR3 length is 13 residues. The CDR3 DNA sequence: TGTGCCACCCTGAGAGCTGTTGGTTACGAGCAGTACTTC. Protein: CATLRAVGYEQYF. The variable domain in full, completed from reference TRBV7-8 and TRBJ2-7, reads GAGVSQSPRYKVAKRGQDVALRCDPISGHVSLFWYQQALGQGPEFLTYFQNEAQLDKSGLPSDRFFAERPEGSVSTLKIQRTQQEDSAVYLCATLRAVGYEQYFGPGTRLTVT.

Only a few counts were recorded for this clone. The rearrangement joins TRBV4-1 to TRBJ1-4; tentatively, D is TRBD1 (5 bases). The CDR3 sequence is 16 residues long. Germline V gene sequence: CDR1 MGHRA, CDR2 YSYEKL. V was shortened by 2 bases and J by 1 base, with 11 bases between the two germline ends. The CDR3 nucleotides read TGCGCCAGCAGCCAATTACAGGACGGAACTAATGAAAAACTGTTTTTT. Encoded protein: CASSQLQDGTNEKLFF.

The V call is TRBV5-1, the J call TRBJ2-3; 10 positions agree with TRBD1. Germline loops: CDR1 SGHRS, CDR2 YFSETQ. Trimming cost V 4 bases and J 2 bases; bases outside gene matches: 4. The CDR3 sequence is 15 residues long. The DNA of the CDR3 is TGCGCCAGCAGCCGGACAGGGGGATACACAGATACGCAGTATTTT. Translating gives CASSRTGGYTDTQYF.

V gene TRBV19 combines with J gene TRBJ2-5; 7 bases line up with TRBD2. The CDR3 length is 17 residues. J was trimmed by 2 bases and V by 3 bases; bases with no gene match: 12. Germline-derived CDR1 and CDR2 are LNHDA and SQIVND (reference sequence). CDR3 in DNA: TGTGCCAGTAGTATGGAGGTTCTAGCGGAGGAACAAGAGACCCAGTACTTC. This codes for CASSMEVLAEEQETQYF.

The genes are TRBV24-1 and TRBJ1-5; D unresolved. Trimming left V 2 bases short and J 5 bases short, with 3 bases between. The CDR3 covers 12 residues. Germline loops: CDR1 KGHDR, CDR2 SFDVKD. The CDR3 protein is CATSDSYQPQHF. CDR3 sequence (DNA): TGTGCCACCAGTGATTCCTATCAGCCCCAGCATTTT.

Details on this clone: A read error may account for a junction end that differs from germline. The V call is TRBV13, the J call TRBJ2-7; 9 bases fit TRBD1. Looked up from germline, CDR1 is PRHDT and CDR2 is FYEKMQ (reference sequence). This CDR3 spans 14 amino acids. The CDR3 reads CASSSLALRDRVLF. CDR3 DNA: TGTGCCAGCAGCTCACTAGCCCTTCGGGACAGGGTTCTCTTC.

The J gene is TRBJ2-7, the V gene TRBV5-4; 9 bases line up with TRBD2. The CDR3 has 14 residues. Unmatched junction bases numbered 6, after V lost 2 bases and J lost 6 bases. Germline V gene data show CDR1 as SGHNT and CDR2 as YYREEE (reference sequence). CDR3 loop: CASSLGLATFEQYF. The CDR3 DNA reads TGTGCCAGCAGCTTAGGACTAGCGACCTTCGAGCAGTACTTC.

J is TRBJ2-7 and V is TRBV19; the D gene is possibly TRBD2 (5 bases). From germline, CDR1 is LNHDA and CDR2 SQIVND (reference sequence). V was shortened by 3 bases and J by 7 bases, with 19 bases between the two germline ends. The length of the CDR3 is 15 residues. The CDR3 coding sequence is TGTGCCAGTAGTATCGCCCCCCGGGATTCCGGAGAGCAGTACTTC. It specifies CASSIAPRDSGEQYF.

The CDR3 protein is CASSYTAGGDEKLFF. DNA for the CDR3: TGTGCCAGCAGTTACACAGCAGGGGGCGATGAAAAACTGTTTTTT. V usage is TRBV6-5 and J usage is TRBJ1-4, with 8 bases matching TRBD1. Germline CDR1 reads MNHEY; CDR2 reads SVGAGI. J gave up 6 bases and V 2 bases, and 5 bases lay outside the gene matches. This CDR3 region has 15 residues.

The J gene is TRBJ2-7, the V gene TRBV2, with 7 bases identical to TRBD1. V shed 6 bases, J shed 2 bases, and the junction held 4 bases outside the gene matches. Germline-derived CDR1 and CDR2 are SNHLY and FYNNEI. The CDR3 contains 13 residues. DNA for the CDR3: TGTGCCAGCAGGGGTCAGGGGGCCTACGAGCAGTACTTC. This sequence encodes CASRGQGAYEQYF.

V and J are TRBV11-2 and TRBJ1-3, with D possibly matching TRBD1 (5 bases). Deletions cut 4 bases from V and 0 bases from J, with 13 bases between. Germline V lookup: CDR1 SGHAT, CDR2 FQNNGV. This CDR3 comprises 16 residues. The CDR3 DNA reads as TGTGCCAGCAGCTCCTATACAGGTCCCTCTGGAAACACCATATATTTT. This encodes CASSSYTGPSGNTIYF.

CDR3 amino acids: CASSLSRNEKLFF. The DNA for the CDR3 is TGTGCCAGCAGCTTGTCGAGAAATGAAAAACTGTTTTTT. The chain carries TRBV5-5 and TRBJ1-4; D gene uncertain. Germline V gives CDR1 SGHKS, CDR2 YYEKEE (reference sequence). CDR3 length: 13 amino acids. Trimming removed 1 base from V and 5 bases from J, with 6 bases in between.

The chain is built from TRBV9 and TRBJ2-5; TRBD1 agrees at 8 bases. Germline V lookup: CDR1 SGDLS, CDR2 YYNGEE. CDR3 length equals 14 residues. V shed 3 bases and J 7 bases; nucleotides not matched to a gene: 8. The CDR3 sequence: CASSALRGRGTQYF. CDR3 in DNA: TGTGCCAGCAGCGCTCTCAGGGGGCGAGGGACCCAGTACTTC.

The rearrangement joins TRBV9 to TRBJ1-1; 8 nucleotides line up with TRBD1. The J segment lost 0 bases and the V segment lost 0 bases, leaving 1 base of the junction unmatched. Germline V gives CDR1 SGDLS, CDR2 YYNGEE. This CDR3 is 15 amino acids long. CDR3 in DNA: TGTGCCAGCAGCGTAGGGGGACAGGTGAACACTGAAGCTTTCTTT. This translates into CASSVGGQVNTEAFF.

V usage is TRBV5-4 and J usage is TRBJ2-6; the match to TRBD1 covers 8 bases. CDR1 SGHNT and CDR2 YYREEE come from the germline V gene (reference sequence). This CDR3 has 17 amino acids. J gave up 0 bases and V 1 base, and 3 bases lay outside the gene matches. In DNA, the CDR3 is TGTGCCAGCAGCTTGCCAGGGGGCGGCTCTGGGGCCAACGTCCTGACTTTC. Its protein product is CASSLPGGGSGANVLTF.

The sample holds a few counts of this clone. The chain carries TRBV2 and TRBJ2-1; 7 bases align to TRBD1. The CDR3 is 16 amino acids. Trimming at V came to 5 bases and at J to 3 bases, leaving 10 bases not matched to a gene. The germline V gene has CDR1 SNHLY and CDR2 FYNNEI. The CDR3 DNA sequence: TGTGCCAGCAGTAAAAGGGGGCAGGGTATCTACAATGAGCAGTTCTTC. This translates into CASSKRGQGIYNEQFF.

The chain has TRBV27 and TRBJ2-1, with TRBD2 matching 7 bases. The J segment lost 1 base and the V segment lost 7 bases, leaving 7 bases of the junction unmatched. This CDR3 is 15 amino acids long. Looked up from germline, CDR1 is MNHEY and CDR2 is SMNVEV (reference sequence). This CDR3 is CASIALSGSYNEQFF. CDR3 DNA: TGTGCCAGCATTGCTCTTAGCGGGTCCTACAATGAGCAGTTCTTC.

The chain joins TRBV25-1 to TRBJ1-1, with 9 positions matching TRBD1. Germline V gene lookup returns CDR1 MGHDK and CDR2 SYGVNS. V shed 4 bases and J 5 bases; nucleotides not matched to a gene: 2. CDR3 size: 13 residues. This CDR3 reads CASSVGQGTEAFF. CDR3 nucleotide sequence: TGTGCCAGCAGTGTGGGACAGGGAACTGAAGCTTTCTTT.

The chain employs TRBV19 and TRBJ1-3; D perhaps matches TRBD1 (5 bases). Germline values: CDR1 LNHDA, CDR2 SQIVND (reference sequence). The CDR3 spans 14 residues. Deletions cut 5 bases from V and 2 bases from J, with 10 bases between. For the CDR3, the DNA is TGTGCCAGTAGTCCGTCGGGGGCTGGAAACACCATATATTTT. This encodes CASSPSGAGNTIYF.

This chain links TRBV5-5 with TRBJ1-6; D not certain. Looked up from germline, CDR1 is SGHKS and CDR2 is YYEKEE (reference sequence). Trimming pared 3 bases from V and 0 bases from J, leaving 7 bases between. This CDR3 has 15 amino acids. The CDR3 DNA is TGTGCCAGCAGCTCGCGGAGCTCCTATAATTCACCCCTCCACTTT. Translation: CASSSRSSYNSPLHF.

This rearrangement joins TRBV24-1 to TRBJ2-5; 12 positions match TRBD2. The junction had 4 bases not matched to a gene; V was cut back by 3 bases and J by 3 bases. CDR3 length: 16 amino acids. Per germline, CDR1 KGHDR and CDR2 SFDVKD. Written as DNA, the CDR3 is TGTGCCACCAGTGATGGACTAGCGGGAAATGAAGAGACCCAGTACTTC. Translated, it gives CATSDGLAGNEETQYF.

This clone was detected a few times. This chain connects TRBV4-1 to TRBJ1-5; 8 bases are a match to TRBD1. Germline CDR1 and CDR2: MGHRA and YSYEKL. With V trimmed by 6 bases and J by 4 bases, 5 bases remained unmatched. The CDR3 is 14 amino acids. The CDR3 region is CASRPDRGNQPQHF. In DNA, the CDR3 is TGCGCCAGCAGACCAGACAGGGGAAATCAGCCCCAGCATTTT.